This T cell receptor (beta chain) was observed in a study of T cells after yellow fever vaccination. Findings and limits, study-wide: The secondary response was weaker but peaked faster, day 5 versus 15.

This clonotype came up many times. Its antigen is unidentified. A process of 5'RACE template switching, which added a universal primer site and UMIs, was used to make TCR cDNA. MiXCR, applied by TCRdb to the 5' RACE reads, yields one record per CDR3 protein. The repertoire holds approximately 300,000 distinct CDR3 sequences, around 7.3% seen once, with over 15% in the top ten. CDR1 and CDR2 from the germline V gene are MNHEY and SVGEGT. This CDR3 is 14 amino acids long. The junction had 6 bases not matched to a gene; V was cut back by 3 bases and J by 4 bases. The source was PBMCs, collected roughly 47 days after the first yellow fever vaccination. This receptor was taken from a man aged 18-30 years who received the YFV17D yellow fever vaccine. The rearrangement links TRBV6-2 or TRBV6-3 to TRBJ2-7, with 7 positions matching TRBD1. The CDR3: CASSYLGQVYEQYF. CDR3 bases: TGTGCCAGCAGTTATCTCGGACAGGTTTACGAGCAGTACTTC.